This entry lists 10 T cell receptor beta chains sequenced from one sample in a study of T-cell memory formation after mild COVID-19. TCRdb fed the 5' RACE reads into MiXCR, producing one record per CDR3 protein. This sample has hundreds of thousands of distinct CDR3 sequences; around a sixth occur once, and the top ten carry about 7.5%. The sequencing sample was made of PBMCs or a T cell subset sorted from them (not recorded which). Receptors were obtained from an adult woman who had mild COVID-19 (a few samples of this study predate the infection). Cell type and time point are not known.

This clonotype was counted only a few times. This chain links TRBV12-3 or TRBV12-4 with TRBJ2-7; 15 bases match TRBD2. The CDR3 loop spans 16 amino acids. The trim removed 5 bases at V and 4 bases at J, leaving 6 bases unmatched. CDR3: CASSLGLAGGRYEQYF. In DNA form, the CDR3 reads TGTGCCAGCAGTCTCGGACTAGCGGGAGGGAGGTACGAGCAGTACTTC.

This clonotype was picked up a small number of times. The chain employs TRBV6-2 or TRBV6-3 and TRBJ1-3, with TRBD1 as a possible D gene (5 bases). Deletions cut 6 bases from V and 2 bases from J, with 11 bases between. Germline loops: CDR1 MNHEY, CDR2 SVGEGT. The CDR3 consists of 14 residues. DNA for the CDR3: TGTGCCAGCAGACTGAGGGGACCTGGAAACACCATATATTTT. Translating gives CASRLRGPGNTIYF.

The sample holds a few counts of this clonotype. The chain carries TRBV7-6 and TRBJ2-3; 8 bases are a match to TRBD2. The CDR3 runs 14 residues. The V segment lost 6 bases and the J segment 3 bases; nucleotides outside the gene matches: 5. Germline V lookup: CDR1 SGHVS, CDR2 FNYEAQ. The CDR3 spells CASRAGVGTDTQYF. Here the CDR3 DNA reads TGTGCCAGCAGAGCGGGAGTAGGGACAGATACGCAGTATTTT.

This clonotype has a handful of counts. The V and J genes are TRBV29-1 and TRBJ2-1, with TRBD2 identical over 8 bases. The CDR3 consists of 13 residues. Trimming at V came to 7 bases and at J to 16 bases, leaving 18 bases not matched to a gene. Germline loops: CDR1 SQVTM, CDR2 ANQGSEA. The CDR3 DNA follows: TGCAGCGCCGAAGCGGGAGTCACGTTGGCGCCTTTCTTC. It translates to CSAEAGVTLAPFF.

This clonotype was detected ten times or more. The V gene is TRBV7-9, the J gene TRBJ2-1; D perhaps matches TRBD1 (6 bases). This CDR3 has 12 residues. Per the germline V gene, CDR1 is SEHNR and CDR2 is FQNEAQ (reference sequence). The V and J ends lost 7 bases and 9 bases respectively, with 13 bases between them. The CDR3 is CASTGPRGEQFF. The CDR3 coding sequence is TGTGCCAGCACGGGCCCCAGGGGTGAGCAGTTCTTC. Filled out from reference TRBV7-9 and TRBJ2-1, the complete variable domain reads DTGVSQNPRHKITKRGQNVTFRCDPISEHNRLYWYRQTLGQGPEFLTYFQNEAQLEKSRLLSDRFSAERPKGSFSTLEIQRTEQGDSAMYLCASTGPRGEQFFGPGTRLTVL.

This rearrangement joins TRBV6-5 to TRBJ2-5; D call uncertain. Per germline, CDR1 MNHEY and CDR2 SVGAGI. Trimming removed 2 bases at V and 3 bases at J, with 16 bases between. This CDR3 region has 16 residues. The CDR3 sequence: CASSYLPWREKETQYF. Written as DNA, the CDR3 is TGTGCCAGCAGTTACCTACCTTGGAGAGAGAAAGAGACCCAGTACTTC.

This clonotype turned up a few times. The chain joins TRBV11-2 to TRBJ1-2; D ambiguous. This CDR3 is 15 amino acids long. Germline assignment: CDR1 SGHAT and CDR2 FQNNGV. Trimming shortened V by 2 bases and J by 0 bases, and 10 bases separated the two germline ends. The CDR3 spells CASSLSISANYGYTF. DNA of the CDR3: TGTGCCAGCAGCTTATCTATCTCAGCTAACTATGGCTACACCTTC.

This clonotype was seen repeatedly, ten times or more. The chain joins TRBV6-2 or TRBV6-3 to TRBJ2-1; 7 positions match TRBD1. The CDR3 runs 15 residues. Looked up from germline, CDR1 is MNHEY and CDR2 is SVGEGT. The junction had 9 bases not matched to a gene; V was cut back by 6 bases and J by 4 bases. The chain's CDR3 is CASSVTGVLYNEQFF. The CDR3 DNA sequence: TGTGCCAGCAGCGTTACAGGGGTATTGTACAATGAGCAGTTCTTC.

A few counts support this clonotype. This sequence joins TRBV24-1 and TRBJ2-7; 13 bases are shared with TRBD2. The ends lost 5 bases at V and 5 bases at J; junction bases unmatched: 5. Germline CDR1 KGHDR, CDR2 SFDVKD. The CDR3 is 15 residues long. CDR3: CATSGGTSGKDEQYF. DNA of the CDR3: TGTGCCACCAGTGGGGGGACTAGCGGGAAGGACGAGCAGTACTTC.

The chain recombines TRBV7-9 with TRBJ2-1; D gene uncertain. The CDR3 contains 12 residues. CDR1 and CDR2 from the germline V gene are SEHNR and FQNEAQ (reference sequence). V lost 0 bases and J lost 10, with 7 bases in between. In nucleotides, the CDR3 is TGTGCCAGCAGCTTAGCTCCTACGGAGCAGTTCTTC. Translated, it gives CASSLAPTEQFF. The whole variable domain, filled in from reference TRBV7-9 and TRBJ2-1, reads DTGVSQNPRHKITKRGQNVTFRCDPISEHNRLYWYRQTLGQGPEFLTYFQNEAQLEKSRLLSDRFSAERPKGSFSTLEIQRTEQGDSAMYLCASSLAPTEQFFGPGTRLTVL.